This T cell receptor beta chain is from a study of blood T cell repertoires in COVID-19. Only in-frame clones appear in the TCRdb table, and some are missing; sequencing was by immunoSEQ multiplex PCR. The sample lists 230,000 or so clones; more than 75% were seen once. Deletions cut 5 bases from V and 3 bases from J, with 11 bases between. The CDR3 sequence is 14 residues long. The germline gives CDR1 SGHKS, CDR2 YYEKEE (reference sequence). Sequenced: PBMCs or T cells enriched from blood (not recorded which). The J gene is TRBJ1-4, the V gene TRBV5-5; unclear D gene. The clonotype comes from a woman in her 50s who had been exposed to COVID-19. In DNA form, the CDR3 reads TGTGCCAGCAGTCGAGAGTTGGCTAATGAAAAACTGTTTTTT. This sequence encodes CASSRELANEKLFF.